This TCR beta chain was observed in a study of control samples from healthy donors and cancer patients. Using immunoSEQ multiplex PCR, the repertoire was profiled, and TCRdb retains in-frame clones only, with some absent. The table records about 35,000 clones, approximately 93% of them present only once. This CDR3 spans 14 amino acids. The germline V gene has CDR1 LNHNV and CDR2 YYDKDF (reference sequence). V was pared by 3 bases and J by 2 bases, with 0 bases of the junction left unmatched. This clonotype was obtained from a middle-aged man with colorectal cancer. Input material: PBMCs. The chain carries TRBV15 and TRBJ1-4; 7 bases align to TRBD1. The CDR3 region has the DNA TGTGCCACCAGCAGGGGACAGACTAATGAAAAACTGTTTTTT. This sequence encodes CATSRGQTNEKLFF.